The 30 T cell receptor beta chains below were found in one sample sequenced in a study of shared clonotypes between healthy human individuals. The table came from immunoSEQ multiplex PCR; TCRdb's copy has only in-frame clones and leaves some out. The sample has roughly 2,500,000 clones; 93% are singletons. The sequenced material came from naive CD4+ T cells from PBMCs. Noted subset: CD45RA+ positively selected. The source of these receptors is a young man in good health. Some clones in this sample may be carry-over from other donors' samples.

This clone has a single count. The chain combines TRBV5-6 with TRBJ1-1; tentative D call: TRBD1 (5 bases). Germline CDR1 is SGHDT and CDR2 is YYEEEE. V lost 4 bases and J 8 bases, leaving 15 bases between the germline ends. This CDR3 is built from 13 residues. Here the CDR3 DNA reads TGTGCCAGCAGCCAAGGGGTCAGGAGAGAAGCTTTCTTT. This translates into CASSQGVRREAFF.

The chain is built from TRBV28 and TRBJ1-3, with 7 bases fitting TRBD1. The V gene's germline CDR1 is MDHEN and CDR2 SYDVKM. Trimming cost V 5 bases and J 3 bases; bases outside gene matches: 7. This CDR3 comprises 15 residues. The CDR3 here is CASSVTGAGGNTIYF. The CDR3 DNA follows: TGTGCCAGCAGTGTAACAGGGGCGGGTGGAAACACCATATATTTT.

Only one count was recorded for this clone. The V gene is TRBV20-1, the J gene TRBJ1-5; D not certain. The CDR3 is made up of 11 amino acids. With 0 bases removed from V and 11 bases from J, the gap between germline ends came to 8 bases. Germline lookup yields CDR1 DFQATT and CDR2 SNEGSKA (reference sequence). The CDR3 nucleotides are TGCAGTGCTAGAGATTACTTGGCCCAGCATTTT. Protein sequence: CSARDYLAQHF.

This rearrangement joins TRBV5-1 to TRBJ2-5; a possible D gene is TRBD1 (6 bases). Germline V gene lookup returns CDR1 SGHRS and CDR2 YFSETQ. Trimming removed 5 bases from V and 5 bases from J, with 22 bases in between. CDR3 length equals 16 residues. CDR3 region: CASRDPYRASRETQYF. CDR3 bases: TGCGCCAGCAGGGACCCCTACAGGGCGAGCCGGGAGACCCAGTACTTC.

Here the CDR3 reads CASSSGDAYYGYTF. In DNA form, the CDR3 reads TGTGCCAGCAGCTCGGGGGACGCTTACTATGGCTACACCTTC. J is TRBJ1-2 and V is TRBV5-8, with a tentative D call TRBD1 (5 bases). The germline V and J ends were trimmed by 3 bases and 3 bases, with 12 bases remaining between them. Looked up from germline, CDR1 is SGHTS and CDR2 is YDEGEE. The CDR3 consists of 14 residues.

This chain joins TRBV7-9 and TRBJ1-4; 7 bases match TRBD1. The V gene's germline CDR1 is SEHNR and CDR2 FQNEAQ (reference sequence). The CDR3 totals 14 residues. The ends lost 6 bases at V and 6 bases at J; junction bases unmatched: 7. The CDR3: CASRPGQGDEKLFF. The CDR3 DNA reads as TGTGCCAGCAGACCTGGGCAGGGGGATGAAAAACTGTTTTTT.

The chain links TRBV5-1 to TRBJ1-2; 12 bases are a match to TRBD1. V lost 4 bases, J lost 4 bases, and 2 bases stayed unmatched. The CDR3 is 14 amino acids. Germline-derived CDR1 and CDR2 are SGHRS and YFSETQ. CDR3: CASSPGQGAYGYTF. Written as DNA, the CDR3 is TGCGCCAGCAGCCCGGGACAGGGGGCCTATGGCTACACCTTC.

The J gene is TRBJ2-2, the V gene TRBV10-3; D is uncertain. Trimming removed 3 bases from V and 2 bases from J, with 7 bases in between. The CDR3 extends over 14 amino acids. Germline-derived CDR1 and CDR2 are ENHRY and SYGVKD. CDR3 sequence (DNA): TGTGCCATCAGTGACTTAACTAACACCGGGGAGCTGTTTTTT. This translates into CAISDLTNTGELFF.

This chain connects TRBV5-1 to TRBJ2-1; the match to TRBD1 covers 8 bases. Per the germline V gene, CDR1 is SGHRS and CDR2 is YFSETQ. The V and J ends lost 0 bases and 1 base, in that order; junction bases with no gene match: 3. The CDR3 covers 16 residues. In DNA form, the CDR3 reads TGCGCCAGCAGCTTGGCCGACAGGGGATCCTACAATGAGCAGTTCTTC. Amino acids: CASSLADRGSYNEQFF.

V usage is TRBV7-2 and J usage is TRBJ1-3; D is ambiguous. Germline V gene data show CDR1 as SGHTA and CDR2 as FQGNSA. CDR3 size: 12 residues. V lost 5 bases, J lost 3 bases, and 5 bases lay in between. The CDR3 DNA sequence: TGTGCCAGCAGCAAAAATGGAAACACCATATATTTT. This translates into CASSKNGNTIYF. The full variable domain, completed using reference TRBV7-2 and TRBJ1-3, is GAGVSQSPSNKVTEKGKDVELRCDPISGHTALYWYRQSLGQGLEFLIYFQGNSAPDKSGLPSDRFSAERTGGSVSTLTIQRTQQEDSAVYLCASSKNGNTIYFGEGSWLTVV.

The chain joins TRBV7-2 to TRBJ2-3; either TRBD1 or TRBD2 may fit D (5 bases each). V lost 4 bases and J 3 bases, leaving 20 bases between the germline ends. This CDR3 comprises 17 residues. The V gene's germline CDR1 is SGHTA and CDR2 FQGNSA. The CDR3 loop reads CASSSPVGRARTDTQYF. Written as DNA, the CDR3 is TGTGCCAGCAGCTCACCAGTGGGACGGGCAAGGACAGATACGCAGTATTTT. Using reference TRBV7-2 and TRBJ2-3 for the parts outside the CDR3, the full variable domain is GAGVSQSPSNKVTEKGKDVELRCDPISGHTALYWYRQSLGQGLEFLIYFQGNSAPDKSGLPSDRFSAERTGGSVSTLTIQRTQQEDSAVYLCASSSPVGRARTDTQYFGPGTRLTVL.

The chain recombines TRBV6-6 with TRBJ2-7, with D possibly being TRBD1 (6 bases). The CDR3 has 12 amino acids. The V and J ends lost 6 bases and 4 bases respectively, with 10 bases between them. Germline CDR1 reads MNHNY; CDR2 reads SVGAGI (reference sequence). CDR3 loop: CASSRGQYEQYF. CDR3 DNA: TGTGCCAGCAGCCGCGGACAGTACGAGCAGTACTTC.

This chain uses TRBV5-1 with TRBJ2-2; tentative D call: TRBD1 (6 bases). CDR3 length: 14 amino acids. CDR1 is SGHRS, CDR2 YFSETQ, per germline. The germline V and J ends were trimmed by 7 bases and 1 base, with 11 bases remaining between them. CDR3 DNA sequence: TGCGCCAGCGGGCAGGACAGGAACACCGGGGAGCTGTTTTTT. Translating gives CASGQDRNTGELFF.

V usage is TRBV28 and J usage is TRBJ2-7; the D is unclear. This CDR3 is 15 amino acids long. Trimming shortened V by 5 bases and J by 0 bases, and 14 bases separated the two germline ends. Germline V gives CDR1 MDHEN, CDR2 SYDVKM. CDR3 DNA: TGTGCCAGCAGTCCTAAGTCGAGGAGCTCCTACGAGCAGTACTTC. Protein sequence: CASSPKSRSSYEQYF.

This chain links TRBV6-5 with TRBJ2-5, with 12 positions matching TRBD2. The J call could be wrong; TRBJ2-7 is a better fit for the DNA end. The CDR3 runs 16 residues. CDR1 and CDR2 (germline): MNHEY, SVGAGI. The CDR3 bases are TGTGCCAGCAGTTATAGCTCGACTAGCGGGAGTTACGAGCAGTACTTC. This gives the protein CASSYSSTSGSYEQYF.

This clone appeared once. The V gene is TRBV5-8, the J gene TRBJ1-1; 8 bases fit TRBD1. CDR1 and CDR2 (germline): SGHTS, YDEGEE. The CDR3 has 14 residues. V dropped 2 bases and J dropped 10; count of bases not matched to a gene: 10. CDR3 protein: CASSFSDRARRAFF. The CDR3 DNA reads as TGTGCCAGCAGCTTTTCGGACAGGGCACGGAGAGCTTTCTTT.

CDR3 in DNA: TGTGCCTGGAGGCGACAGGGGGCAGATGAGCAGTTCTTC. It specifies CAWRRQGADEQFF. This rearrangement joins TRBV30 to TRBJ2-1; 10 positions agree with TRBD1. The J segment lost 8 bases and the V segment lost 3 bases, leaving 4 bases of the junction unmatched. Germline loops: CDR1 GTSNPN, CDR2 SVGIG (reference sequence). This CDR3 comprises 13 residues.

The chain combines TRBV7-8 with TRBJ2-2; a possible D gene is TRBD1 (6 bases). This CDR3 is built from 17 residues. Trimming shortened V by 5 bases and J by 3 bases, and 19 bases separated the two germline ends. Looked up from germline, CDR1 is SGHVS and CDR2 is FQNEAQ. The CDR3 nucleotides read TGTGCCAGCAGCCCTCCCGGTGGGGGCAGTCACACCGGGGAGCTGTTTTTT. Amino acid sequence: CASSPPGGGSHTGELFF.

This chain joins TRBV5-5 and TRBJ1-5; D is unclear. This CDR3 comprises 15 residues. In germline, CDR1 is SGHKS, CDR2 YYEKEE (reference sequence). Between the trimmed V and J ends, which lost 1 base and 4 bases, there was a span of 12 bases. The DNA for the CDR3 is TGTGCCAGCAGCTTGTGGCCAGCCGAGAATCAGCCCCAGCATTTT. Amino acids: CASSLWPAENQPQHF.

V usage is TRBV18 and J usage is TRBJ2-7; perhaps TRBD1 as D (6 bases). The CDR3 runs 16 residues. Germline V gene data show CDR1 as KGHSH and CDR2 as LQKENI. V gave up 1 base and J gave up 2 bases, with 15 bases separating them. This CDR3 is CASSPRRGTPTYEQYF. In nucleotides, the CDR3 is TGTGCCAGCTCACCACGGCGAGGGACACCGACCTACGAGCAGTACTTC.

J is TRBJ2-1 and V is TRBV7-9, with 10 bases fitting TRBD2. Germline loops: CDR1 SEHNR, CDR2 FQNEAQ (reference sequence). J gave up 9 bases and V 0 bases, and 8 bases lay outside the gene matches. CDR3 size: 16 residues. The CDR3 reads CASSLAGLAGATEQFF. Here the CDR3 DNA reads TGTGCCAGCAGCTTAGCGGGGCTAGCGGGAGCCACTGAGCAGTTCTTC.

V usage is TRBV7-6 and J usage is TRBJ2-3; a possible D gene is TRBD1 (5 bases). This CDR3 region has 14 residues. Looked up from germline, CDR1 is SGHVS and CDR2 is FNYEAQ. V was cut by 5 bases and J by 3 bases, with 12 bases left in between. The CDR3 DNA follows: TGTGCCAGCAGCCGGGCAGGGAATACAGATACGCAGTATTTT. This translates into CASSRAGNTDTQYF.

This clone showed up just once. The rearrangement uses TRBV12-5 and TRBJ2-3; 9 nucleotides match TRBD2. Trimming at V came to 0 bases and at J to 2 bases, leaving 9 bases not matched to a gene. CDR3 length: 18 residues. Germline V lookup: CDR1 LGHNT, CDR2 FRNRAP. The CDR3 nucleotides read TGTGCTAGTGGTTTGGTACCGGGTAGCGGGGGAGACACAGATACGCAGTATTTT. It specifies CASGLVPGSGGDTDTQYF.

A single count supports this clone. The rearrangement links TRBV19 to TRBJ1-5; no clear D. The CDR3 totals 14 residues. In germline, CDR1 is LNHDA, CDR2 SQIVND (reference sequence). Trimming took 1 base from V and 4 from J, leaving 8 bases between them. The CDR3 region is CASSIGEGNQPQHF. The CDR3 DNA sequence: TGTGCCAGTAGTATAGGGGAGGGAAATCAGCCCCAGCATTTT.

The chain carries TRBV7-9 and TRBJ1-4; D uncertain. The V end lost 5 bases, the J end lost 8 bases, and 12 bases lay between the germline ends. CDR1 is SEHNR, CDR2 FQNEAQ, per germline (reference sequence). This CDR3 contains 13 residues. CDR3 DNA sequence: TGTGCCAGCAGCCTACCAGCGGTGGAAAAACTGTTTTTT. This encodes CASSLPAVEKLFF.

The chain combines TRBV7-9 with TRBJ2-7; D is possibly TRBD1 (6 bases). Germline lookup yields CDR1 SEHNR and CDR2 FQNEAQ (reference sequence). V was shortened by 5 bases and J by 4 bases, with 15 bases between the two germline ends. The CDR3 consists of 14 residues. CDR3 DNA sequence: TGTGCCAGCAGCATCAGGGGTACTGGGTACGAGCAGTACTTC. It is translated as CASSIRGTGYEQYF.

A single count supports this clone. DNA of the CDR3: TGCAGCGTTCGGCTCTTCGCGAACACCGGGGAGCTGTTTTTT. Protein product: CSVRLFANTGELFF. This sequence joins TRBV29-1 and TRBJ2-2; D not certain. From germline, CDR1 is SQVTM and CDR2 ANQGSEA. This CDR3 contains 14 residues. The V gene lost 5 bases and the J gene lost 0 bases, with 10 bases spanning the gap.

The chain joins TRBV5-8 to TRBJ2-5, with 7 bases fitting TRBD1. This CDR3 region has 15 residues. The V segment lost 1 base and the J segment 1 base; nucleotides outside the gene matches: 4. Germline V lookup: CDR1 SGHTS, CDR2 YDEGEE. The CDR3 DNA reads TGTGCCAGCAGCTTGCAGGGACAGTTCCAAGAGACCCAGTACTTC. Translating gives CASSLQGQFQETQYF.

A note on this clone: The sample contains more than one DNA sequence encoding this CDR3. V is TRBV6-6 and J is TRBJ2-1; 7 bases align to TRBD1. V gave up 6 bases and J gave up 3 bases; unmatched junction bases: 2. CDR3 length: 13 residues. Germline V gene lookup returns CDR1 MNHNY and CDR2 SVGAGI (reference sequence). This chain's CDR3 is CASSRDSYNEQFF. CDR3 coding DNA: TGTGCCAGCAGCCGGGACAGCTACAATGAGCAGTTCTTC.

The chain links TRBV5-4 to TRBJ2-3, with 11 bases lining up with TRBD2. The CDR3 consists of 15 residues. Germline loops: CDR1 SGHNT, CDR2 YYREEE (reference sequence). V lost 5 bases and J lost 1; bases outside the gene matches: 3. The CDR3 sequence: CASSKLAGGTDTQYF. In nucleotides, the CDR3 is TGTGCCAGCAGTAAACTAGCGGGAGGCACAGATACGCAGTATTTT.